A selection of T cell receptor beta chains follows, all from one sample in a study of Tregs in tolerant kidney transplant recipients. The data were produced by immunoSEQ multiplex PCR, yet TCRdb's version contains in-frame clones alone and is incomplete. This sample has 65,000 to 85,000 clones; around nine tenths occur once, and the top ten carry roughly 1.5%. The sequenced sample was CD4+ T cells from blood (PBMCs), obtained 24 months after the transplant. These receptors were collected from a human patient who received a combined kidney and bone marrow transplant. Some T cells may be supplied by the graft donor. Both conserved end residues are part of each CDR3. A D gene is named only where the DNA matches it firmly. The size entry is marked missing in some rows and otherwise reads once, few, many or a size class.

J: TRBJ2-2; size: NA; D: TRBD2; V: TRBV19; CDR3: CASIAGANTGELFF; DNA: TGTGCCAGTATCGCGGGAGCGAACACCGGGGAGCTGTTTTTT
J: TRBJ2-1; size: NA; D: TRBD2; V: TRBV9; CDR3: CASSTGTSGPYNEQFF; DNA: TGTGCCAGCAGCACAGGGACTAGCGGTCCCTACAATGAGCAGTTCTTC
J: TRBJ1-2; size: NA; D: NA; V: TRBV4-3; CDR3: CASSPSMTTVKYGYTF; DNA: TGCGCCAGCAGCCCGAGCATGACTACCGTAAAGTATGGCTACACCTTC
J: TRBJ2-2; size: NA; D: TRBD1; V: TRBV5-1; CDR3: CASSRGQGGSGELFF; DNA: TGCGCCAGCAGCCGGGGACAGGGCGGGTCCGGGGAGCTGTTTTTT
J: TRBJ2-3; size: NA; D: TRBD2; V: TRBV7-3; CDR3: CASSSLAGGADTQYF; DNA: TGTGCCAGCAGCTCTTTAGCGGGAGGAGCAGATACGCAGTATTTT
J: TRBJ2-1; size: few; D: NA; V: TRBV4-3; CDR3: CASSQDSLREQFF; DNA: TGCGCCAGCAGCCAAGATAGTCTACGGGAGCAGTTCTTC
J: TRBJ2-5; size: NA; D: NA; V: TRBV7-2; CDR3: CASSFWGAETQYF; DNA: TGTGCCAGCAGCTTTTGGGGCGCCGAGACCCAGTACTTC
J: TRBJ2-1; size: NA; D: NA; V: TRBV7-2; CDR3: CASSLILYEQFF; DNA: TGTGCCAGCAGCTTAATTCTCTATGAGCAGTTCTTC
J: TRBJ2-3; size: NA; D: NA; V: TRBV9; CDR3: CASALAGRVDTQYF; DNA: TGTGCCAGCGCGCTCGCGGGGCGCGTAGATACGCAGTATTTT
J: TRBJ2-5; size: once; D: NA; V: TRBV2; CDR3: CASSRESMETQYF; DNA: TGTGCCAGCAGTAGAGAGAGCATGGAGACCCAGTACTTC
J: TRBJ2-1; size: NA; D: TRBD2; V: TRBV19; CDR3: CASKPNSGRASSYEQFF; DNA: TGTGCCAGTAAGCCCAATAGCGGGAGGGCCTCTTCTTATGAGCAGTTCTTC
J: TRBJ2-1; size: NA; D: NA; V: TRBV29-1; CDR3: CSVGDRAGNEQFF; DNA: TGCAGCGTAGGGGATAGGGCGGGGAATGAGCAGTTCTTC
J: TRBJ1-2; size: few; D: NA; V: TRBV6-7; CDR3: CASSSQGHLNYGYTF; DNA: TGTGCCAGCAGTTCGCAGGGACACCTAAACTATGGCTACACCTTC
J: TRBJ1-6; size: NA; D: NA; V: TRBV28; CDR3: CASTRRLGSLYNSPLHF; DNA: TGTGCCAGCACCCGACGGTTGGGCAGCCTCTATAATTCACCCCTCCACTTT
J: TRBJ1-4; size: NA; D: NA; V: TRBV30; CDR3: CAGGISEKLFF; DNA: TGTGCCGGGGGGATATCCGAAAAACTGTTTTTT
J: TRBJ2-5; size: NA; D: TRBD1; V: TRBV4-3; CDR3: CASSQDGTAQETQYF; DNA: TGCGCCAGCAGCCAAGACGGGACAGCCCAAGAGACCCAGTACTTC
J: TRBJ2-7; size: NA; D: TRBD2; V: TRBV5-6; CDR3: CASSRRLAGGPYEQYF; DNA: TGTGCCAGCAGCCGCCGTCTAGCGGGGGGTCCCTACGAGCAGTACTTC
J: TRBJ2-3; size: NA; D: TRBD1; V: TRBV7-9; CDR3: CASSQDRGSTDTQYF; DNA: TGTGCCAGCAGCCAAGACAGGGGGAGCACAGATACGCAGTATTTT
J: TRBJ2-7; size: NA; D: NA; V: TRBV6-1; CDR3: CASSGWGGQLNEQYF; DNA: TGTGCCAGCAGTGGTTGGGGGGGGCAATTGAACGAGCAGTACTTC
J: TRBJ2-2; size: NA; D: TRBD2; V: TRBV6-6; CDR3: CASRLAGDANTGELFF; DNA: TGTGCCAGCAGATTAGCGGGAGACGCGAACACCGGGGAGCTGTTTTTT
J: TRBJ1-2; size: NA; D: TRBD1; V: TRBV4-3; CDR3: CASSQAGGRGTGGTANYGYTF; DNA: TGCGCCAGCAGCCAAGCCGGGGGTCGGGGGACAGGGGGAACAGCTAACTATGGCTACACCTTC
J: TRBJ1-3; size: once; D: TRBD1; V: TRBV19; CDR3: CASRGLGQGSGNTIYF; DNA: TGTGCCAGTAGGGGTTTGGGACAGGGTTCTGGAAACACCATATATTTT
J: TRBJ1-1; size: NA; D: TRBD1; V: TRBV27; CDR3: CASSQGTGGTEAFF; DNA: TGTGCCAGCAGTCAAGGGACAGGGGGCACTGAAGCTTTCTTT
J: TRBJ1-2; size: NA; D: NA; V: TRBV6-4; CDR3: CASSEHPNYGYTF; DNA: TGTGCCAGCAGTGAACACCCTAACTATGGCTACACCTTC
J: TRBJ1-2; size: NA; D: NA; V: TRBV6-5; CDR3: CASSRSGDGYTF; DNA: TGTGCCAGCAGCAGATCAGGGGATGGCTACACCTTC
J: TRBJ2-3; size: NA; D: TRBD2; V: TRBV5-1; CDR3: CASSSWTSGSTDTQYF; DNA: TGCGCCAGCAGCTCCTGGACTAGCGGGAGCACAGATACGCAGTATTTT
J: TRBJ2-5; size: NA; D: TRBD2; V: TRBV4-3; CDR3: CASSQDLAARQETQYF; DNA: TGCGCCAGCAGCCAAGATCTAGCGGCAAGGCAAGAGACCCAGTACTTC
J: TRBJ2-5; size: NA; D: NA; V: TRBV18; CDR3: CASSPLAAETQYF; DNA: TGTGCCAGCTCACCACTGGCGGCAGAGACCCAGTACTTC
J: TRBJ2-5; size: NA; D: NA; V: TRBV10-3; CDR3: CAISAGTLLRGETQYF; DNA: TGTGCCATCAGTGCCGGGACTTTACTTAGGGGAGAGACCCAGTACTTC
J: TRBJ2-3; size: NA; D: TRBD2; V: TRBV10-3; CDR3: CAISGDRLAGGGHRDTQYF; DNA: TGTGCCATCAGTGGGGACAGACTAGCGGGAGGGGGACACCGAGATACGCAGTATTTT
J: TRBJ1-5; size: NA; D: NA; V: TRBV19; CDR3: CASSMEEWSVSQPQHF; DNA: TGTGCCAGTAGTATGGAGGAGTGGTCAGTTAGCCAGCCCCAGCATTTT
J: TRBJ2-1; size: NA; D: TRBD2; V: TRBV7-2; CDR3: CASSLDGLAENEQFF; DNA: TGTGCCAGCAGCTTAGATGGACTAGCGGAAAATGAGCAGTTCTTC
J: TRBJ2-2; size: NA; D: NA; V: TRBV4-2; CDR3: CASSQGTSQLNTGELFF; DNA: TGTGCCAGCAGCCAAGGCACGTCACAGCTGAACACCGGGGAGCTGTTTTTT
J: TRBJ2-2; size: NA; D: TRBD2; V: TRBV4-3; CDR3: CASSQRRLAGGKIGELFF; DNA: TGCGCCAGCAGCCAAAGGCGACTAGCGGGAGGGAAGATCGGGGAGCTGTTTTTT
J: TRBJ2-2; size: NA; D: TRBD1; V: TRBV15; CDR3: CATGDRVMVGELFF; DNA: TGTGCCACCGGGGACAGGGTTATGGTCGGGGAGCTGTTTTTT
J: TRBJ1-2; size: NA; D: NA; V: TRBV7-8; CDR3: CAVLEQVKVPVAGYTF; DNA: TGTGCCGTATTGGAACAGGTCAAAGTCCCTGTGGCTGGCTACACCTTC
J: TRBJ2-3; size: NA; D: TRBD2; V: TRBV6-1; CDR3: CASRTSGSTDTQYF; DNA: TGTGCCAGCAGAACTAGCGGGAGCACAGATACGCAGTATTTT
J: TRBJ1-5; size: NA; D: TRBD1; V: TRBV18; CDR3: CASSPRTGGGQPQHF; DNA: TGTGCCAGCTCACCCAGGACAGGGGGGGGCCAGCCCCAGCATTTT
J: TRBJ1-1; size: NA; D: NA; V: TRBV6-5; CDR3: CASSYSGGGRNTEAFF; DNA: TGTGCCAGCAGTTACTCCGGGGGGGGTCGGAACACTGAAGCTTTCTTT
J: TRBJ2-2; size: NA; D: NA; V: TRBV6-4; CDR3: CASSVFQNTRELFF; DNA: TGTGCCAGCAGTGTTTTCCAGAACACCAGGGAGCTGTTTTTT
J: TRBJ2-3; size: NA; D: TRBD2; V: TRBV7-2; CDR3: CASSAGVGTDTQYF; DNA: TGTGCCAGCAGCGCGGGAGTGGGCACAGATACGCAGTATTTT
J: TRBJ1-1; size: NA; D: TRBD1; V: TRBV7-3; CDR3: CASNPPTGSTEAFF; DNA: TGTGCCAGCAACCCGCCGACAGGGAGCACTGAAGCTTTCTTT
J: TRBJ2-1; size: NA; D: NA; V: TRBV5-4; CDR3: CASSMDFLDSYNEQFF; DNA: TGTGCCAGCAGCATGGACTTCCTTGACTCCTACAATGAGCAGTTCTTC
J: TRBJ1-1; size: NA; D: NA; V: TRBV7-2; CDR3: CATHLIPDTEAFF; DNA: TGTGCCACCCACTTAATCCCCGACACTGAAGCTTTCTTT
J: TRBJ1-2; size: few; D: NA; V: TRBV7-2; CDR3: CASIILGGQDGNYGYTF; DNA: TGTGCCAGCATCATTCTCGGGGGTCAAGACGGGAACTATGGCTACACCTTC
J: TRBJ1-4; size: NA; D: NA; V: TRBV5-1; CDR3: CASSSQGSLFEKLFF; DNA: TGCGCCAGCAGCTCCCAGGGATCCCTTTTTGAAAAACTGTTTTTT
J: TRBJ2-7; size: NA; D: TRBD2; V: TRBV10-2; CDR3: CASSVGSGFSYEQYF; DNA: TGCGCCAGCAGTGTTGGTAGCGGGTTCTCCTACGAGCAGTACTTC
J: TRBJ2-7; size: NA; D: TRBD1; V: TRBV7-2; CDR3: CASSPDRGPNYEQYF; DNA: TGTGCCAGCAGCCCTGACAGGGGGCCCAACTACGAGCAGTACTTC
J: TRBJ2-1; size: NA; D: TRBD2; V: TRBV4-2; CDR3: CASSLGLARYNEQFF; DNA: TGTGCCAGCAGCCTTGGACTAGCTCGCTACAATGAGCAGTTCTTC